These 7 T cell receptor beta chains share one sample of origin, sequenced in a study of beta chain features in type 1 diabetes. Expressed TCRB transcripts were sequenced after all isolated RNA was converted to cDNA. Here immunoSEQ multiplex PCR was the method, and the copy in TCRdb shows in-frame clones only, minus some. The top ten clones hold 0.62% of a sample with around 200,000 clones, about 13% of them seen once. Sample: central memory CD4+ T cells from blood. The origin of the receptors is a young woman in good health.

V and J are TRBV5-6 and TRBJ2-7; 8 bases map to TRBD2. Germline CDR1 SGHDT, CDR2 YYEEEE. The CDR3 is 12 residues long. V shed 4 bases and J 6 bases; nucleotides not matched to a gene: 3. CDR3 sequence: CASSPGGREQYF. In nucleotides, the CDR3 is TGTGCCAGCAGCCCGGGGGGGCGCGAGCAGTACTTC.

There are a few counts of this clone. This chain joins TRBV2 and TRBJ2-7, with TRBD1 identical over 8 bases. CDR1 is SNHLY and CDR2 is FYNNEI in the germline V gene. The J segment lost 2 bases and the V segment lost 6 bases, leaving 6 bases of the junction unmatched. The CDR3 length is 14 residues. The CDR3, as DNA: TGTGCCAGCAGGGACAGGGTAGTCCCCTACGAGCAGTACTTC. Encoded protein: CASRDRVVPYEQYF.

This clone came up a few times. The chain links TRBV28 to TRBJ2-5; the match to TRBD2 covers 14 bases. CDR3 length: 16 residues. The germline V gene encodes CDR1 MDHEN and CDR2 SYDVKM. The V gene end was trimmed by 3 bases and the J gene end by 3 bases; junction bases not matched to a gene: 3. The CDR3 DNA reads as TGTGCCAGCAGTTTCCTGGGACTAGCGGGAGAAGAGACCCAGTACTTC. Translated: CASSFLGLAGEETQYF.

This clone came up a few times. The V call is TRBV2, the J call TRBJ2-5; D is ambiguous. Trimming took 5 bases from V and 5 from J, leaving 9 bases between them. The CDR3 loop spans 12 amino acids. Per germline, CDR1 SNHLY and CDR2 FYNNEI. The CDR3 reads CASSPPLETQYF. The CDR3 DNA follows: TGTGCCAGCAGTCCCCCCCTCGAGACCCAGTACTTC. Variable domain in full (rest from reference TRBV2 and TRBJ2-5): EPEVTQTPSHQVTQMGQEVILRCVPISNHLYFYWYRQILGQKVEFLVSFYNNEISEKSEIFDDQFSVERPDGSNFTLKIRSTKLEDSAMYFCASSPPLETQYFGPGTRLLVL.

The V and J genes are TRBV10-3 and TRBJ2-7; TRBD1 aligns across 7 bases. CDR3 size: 15 residues. The J segment lost 2 bases and the V segment lost 8 bases, leaving 12 bases of the junction unmatched. Per germline, CDR1 ENHRY and CDR2 SYGVKD. The CDR3 coding sequence is TGTGCCATCGGGGTGTCGGGGACAGCGCCCTACGAGCAGTACTTC. Its translation: CAIGVSGTAPYEQYF.

This clone was seen only a few times. The V gene is TRBV29-1, the J gene TRBJ2-3; perhaps TRBD2 as D (7 bases). V dropped 3 bases and J dropped 6 bases, with 13 bases sitting between them. Germline-derived CDR1 and CDR2 are SQVTM and ANQGSEA. CDR3 length: 13 residues. CDR3 in amino acids: CSVDAGASDTQYF. The CDR3 coding sequence is TGCAGCGTTGACGCGGGGGCCTCCGATACGCAGTATTTT.

This clone was observed a handful of times. The chain links TRBV30 to TRBJ1-1; perhaps TRBD1 as D (6 bases). CDR3 length equals 14 residues. CDR1 and CDR2 (germline): GTSNPN, SVGIG (reference sequence). V lost 3 bases and J lost 1, with 12 bases in between. CDR3 sequence (DNA): TGTGCCTGGAGCGGATGGGACAAGAACACTGAAGCTTTCTTT. Protein product: CAWSGWDKNTEAFF.